The present T cell receptor beta chain was sequenced within a study of CD4 T cell repertoires in COVID-19. Germline CDR1 MNHEY, CDR2 SMNVEV (reference sequence). The CDR3 has 15 amino acids. The V end was cut by 4 bases, the J end by 5 bases, with 17 bases between. The table came from immunoSEQ multiplex PCR; TCRdb's copy has only in-frame clones and leaves some out. The sample contains about 75,000 clones, roughly 80% of which appear only once. Mild-to-severe COVID-19 survivors were the donors. With respect to this clone: Antigen: not known.

Study conclusions and caveats: Suggested intraclonal diversification: top SARS-CoV-2-reactive clonotypes appeared in two or three memory subsets. Some SARS-CoV-2 clonotypes, between roughly 7 and 27%, recurred in SARS-CoV and/or HKU1 cultures.

This sample comprised CD4+ T cells from peripheral blood, obtained after recovery from COVID-19. The receptor's source is a human donor who had COVID-19. The gene calls are TRBV27 and TRBJ2-5; D is perhaps TRBD1 (6 bases). This chain's CDR3 is CASSSYQGLRETQYF. The CDR3 bases are TGTGCCAGCAGTTCATATCAGGGGTTGAGGGAGACCCAGTACTTC.